This passage covers 3 T cell receptor beta chains from one sample sequenced in a study of T cell responses to AZD1222 COVID-19 vaccine. Clones were read by immunoSEQ multiplex PCR, and TCRdb kept only the in-frame ones, dropping some. Of over 100,000 clones in the sample, around nine tenths were seen once. The sequenced sample was peripheral blood, obtained on day 0 of AZD1222 vaccination. These receptors were obtained from an adult in good health.

The chain recombines TRBV29-1 with TRBJ1-2; TRBD1 aligns across 7 bases. CDR3 length: 14 amino acids. The V and J ends lost 6 bases and 3 bases, in that order; junction bases with no gene match: 10. Germline V gene data show CDR1 as SQVTM and CDR2 as ANQGSEA. This CDR3 reads CSVARQGAYYGYTF. DNA for the CDR3: TGCAGCGTCGCCCGACAGGGAGCTTACTATGGCTACACCTTC.

This clone was seen a single time. The chain couples TRBV30 to TRBJ2-2; D unresolved. This CDR3 has 13 residues. Germline V gene lookup returns CDR1 GTSNPN and CDR2 SVGIG (reference sequence). V lost 4 bases, J lost 3 bases, and 9 bases lay in between. For the CDR3, the DNA is TGTGCCTGGAAAAGGGTAGACACCGGGGAGCTGTTTTTT. Amino acid sequence: CAWKRVDTGELFF.

V usage is TRBV18 and J usage is TRBJ1-2, with D unclear. The germline gives CDR1 KGHSH, CDR2 LQKENI. This CDR3 has 12 residues. V was shortened by 2 bases and J by 6 bases, with 7 bases between the two germline ends. CDR3 sequence (DNA): TGTGCCAGCTCACCAGACTCGGATGGCTACACCTTC. Its translation is CASSPDSDGYTF.